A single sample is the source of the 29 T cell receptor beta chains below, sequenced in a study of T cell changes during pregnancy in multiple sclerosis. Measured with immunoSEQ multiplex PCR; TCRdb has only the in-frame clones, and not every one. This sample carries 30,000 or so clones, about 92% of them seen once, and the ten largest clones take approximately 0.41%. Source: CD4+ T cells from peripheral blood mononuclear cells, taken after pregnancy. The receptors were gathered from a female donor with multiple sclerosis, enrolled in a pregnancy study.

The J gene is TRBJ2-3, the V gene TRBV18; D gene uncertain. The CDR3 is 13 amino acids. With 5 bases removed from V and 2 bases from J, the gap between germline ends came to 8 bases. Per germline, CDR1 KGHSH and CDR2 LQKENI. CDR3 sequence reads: CASSTAYTDTQYF. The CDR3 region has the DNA TGTGCCAGCTCAACAGCATACACAGATACGCAGTATTTT.

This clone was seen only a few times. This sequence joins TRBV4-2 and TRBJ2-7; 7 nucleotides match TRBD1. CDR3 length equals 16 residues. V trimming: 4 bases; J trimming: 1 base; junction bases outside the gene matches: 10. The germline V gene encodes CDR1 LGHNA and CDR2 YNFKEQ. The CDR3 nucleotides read TGTGCCAGCAGCCCCTCGGCAGGGGACAGTTCCTACGAGCAGTACTTC. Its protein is CASSPSAGDSSYEQYF.

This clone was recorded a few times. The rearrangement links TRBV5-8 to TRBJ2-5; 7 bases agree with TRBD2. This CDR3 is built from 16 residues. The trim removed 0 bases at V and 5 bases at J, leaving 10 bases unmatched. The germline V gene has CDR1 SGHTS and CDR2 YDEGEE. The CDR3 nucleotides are TGTGCCAGCAGCTTGGGCGATCGGGAGGCGGGGGAGACCCAGTACTTC. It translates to CASSLGDREAGETQYF. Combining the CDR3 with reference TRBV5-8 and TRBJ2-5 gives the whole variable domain EAGVTQSPTHLIKTRGQQATLRCSPISGHTSVYWYQQALGLGLQFLLWYDEGEERNRGNFPPRFSGRQFPNYSSELNVNALELEDSALYLCASSLGDREAGETQYFGPGTRLLVL.

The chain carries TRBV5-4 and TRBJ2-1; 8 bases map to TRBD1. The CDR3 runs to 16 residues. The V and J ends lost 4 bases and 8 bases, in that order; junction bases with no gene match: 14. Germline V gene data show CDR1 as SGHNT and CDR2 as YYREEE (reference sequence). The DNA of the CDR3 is TGTGCCAGCAGCCCCGACTCAGGGGGCTTAATCGATGAGCAGTTCTTC. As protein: CASSPDSGGLIDEQFF.

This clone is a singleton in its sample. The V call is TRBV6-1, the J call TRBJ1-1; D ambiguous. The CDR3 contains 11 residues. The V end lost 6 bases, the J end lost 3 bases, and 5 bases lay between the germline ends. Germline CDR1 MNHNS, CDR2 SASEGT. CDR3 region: CASRHYTEAFF. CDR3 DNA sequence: TGTGCCAGCAGGCACTACACTGAAGCTTTCTTT.

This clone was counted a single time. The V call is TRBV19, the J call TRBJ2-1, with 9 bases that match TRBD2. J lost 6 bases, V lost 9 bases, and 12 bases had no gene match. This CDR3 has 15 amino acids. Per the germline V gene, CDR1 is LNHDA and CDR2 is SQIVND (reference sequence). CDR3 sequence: CASRAEREATNEQFF. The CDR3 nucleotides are TGTGCCAGCAGAGCGGAGCGGGAGGCAACCAATGAGCAGTTCTTC.

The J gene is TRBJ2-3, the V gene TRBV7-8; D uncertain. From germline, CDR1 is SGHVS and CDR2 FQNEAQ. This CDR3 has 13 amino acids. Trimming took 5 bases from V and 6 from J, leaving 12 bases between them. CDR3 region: CASSPGVRDTQYF. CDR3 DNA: TGTGCCAGCAGCCCTGGAGTGCGTGATACGCAGTATTTT.

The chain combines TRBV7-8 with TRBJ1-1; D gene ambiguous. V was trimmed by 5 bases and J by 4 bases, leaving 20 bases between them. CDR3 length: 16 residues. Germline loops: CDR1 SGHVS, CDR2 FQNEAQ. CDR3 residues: CASSRVVQALGTEAFF. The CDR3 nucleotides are TGTGCCAGCAGCAGAGTAGTCCAGGCCCTGGGCACTGAAGCTTTCTTT.

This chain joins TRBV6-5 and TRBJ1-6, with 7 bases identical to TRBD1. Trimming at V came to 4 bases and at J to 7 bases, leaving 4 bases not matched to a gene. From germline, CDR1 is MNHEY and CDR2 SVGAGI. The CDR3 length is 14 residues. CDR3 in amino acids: CASSLETGNSPLHF. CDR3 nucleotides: TGTGCCAGCAGTTTGGAGACAGGGAATTCACCCCTCCACTTT.

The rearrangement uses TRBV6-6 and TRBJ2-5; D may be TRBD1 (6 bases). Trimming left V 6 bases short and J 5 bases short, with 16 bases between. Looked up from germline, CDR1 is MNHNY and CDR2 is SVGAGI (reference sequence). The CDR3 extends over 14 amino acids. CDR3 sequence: CASRPTGRRETQYF. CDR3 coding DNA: TGTGCCAGCAGGCCTACAGGGCGGAGGGAGACCCAGTACTTC.

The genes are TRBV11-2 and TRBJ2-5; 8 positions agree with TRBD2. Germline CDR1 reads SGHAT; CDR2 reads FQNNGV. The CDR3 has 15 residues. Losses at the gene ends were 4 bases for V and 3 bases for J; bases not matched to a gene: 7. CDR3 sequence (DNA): TGTGCCAGCAGCTCGAATAAACTAGCGGAAGAGACCCAGTACTTC. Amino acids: CASSSNKLAEETQYF.

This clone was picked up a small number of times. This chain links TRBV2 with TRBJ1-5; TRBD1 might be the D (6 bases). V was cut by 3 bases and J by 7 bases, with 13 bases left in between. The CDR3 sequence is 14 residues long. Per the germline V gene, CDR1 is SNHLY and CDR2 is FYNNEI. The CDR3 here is CASSDSDRIQPQHF. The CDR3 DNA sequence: TGTGCCAGCAGTGATTCTGACAGGATCCAGCCCCAGCATTTT.

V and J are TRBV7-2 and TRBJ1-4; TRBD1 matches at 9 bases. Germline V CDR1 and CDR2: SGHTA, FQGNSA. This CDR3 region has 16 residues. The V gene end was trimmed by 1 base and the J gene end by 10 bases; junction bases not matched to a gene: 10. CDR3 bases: TGTGCCAGCAGCTTAGAAACCGGGACAGGGCGAGGAAAACTGTTTTTT. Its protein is CASSLETGTGRGKLFF.

CDR3 sequence: CASSPWTDGKETQYF. CDR3 DNA sequence: TGTGCCAGCTCACCCTGGACAGACGGAAAAGAGACCCAGTACTTC. The chain uses TRBV18 and TRBJ2-5, with D tentatively TRBD1 (6 bases). Per the germline V gene, CDR1 is KGHSH and CDR2 is LQKENI. The CDR3 spans 15 residues. V gave up 3 bases and J gave up 3 bases, with 14 bases separating them. Complete variable domain (other parts from reference TRBV18 and TRBJ2-5): NAGVMQNPRHLVRRRGQEARLRCSPMKGHSHVYWYRQLPEEGLKFMVYLQKENIIDESGMPKERFSAEFPKEGPSILRIQQVVRGDSAAYFCASSPWTDGKETQYFGPGTRLLVL.

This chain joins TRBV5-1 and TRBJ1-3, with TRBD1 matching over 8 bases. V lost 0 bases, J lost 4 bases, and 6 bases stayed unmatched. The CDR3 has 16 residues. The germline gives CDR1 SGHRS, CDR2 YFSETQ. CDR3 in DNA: TGCGCCAGCAGCTTGGCAGGGGGCGTCGGAGGAAACACCATATATTTT. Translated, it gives CASSLAGGVGGNTIYF.

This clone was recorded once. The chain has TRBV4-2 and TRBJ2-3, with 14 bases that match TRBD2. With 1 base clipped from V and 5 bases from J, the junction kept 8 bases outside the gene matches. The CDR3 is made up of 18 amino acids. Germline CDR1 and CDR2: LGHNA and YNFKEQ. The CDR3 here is CASSQGVGLAGGRDTQYF. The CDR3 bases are TGTGCCAGCAGCCAAGGGGTTGGACTAGCGGGGGGCCGAGATACGCAGTATTTT.

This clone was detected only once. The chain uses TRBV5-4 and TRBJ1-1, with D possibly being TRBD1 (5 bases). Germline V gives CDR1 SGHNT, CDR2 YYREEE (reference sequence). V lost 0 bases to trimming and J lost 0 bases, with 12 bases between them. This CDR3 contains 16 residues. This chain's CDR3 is CASSLGKGSMNTEAFF. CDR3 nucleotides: TGTGCCAGCAGCTTGGGTAAGGGGTCCATGAACACTGAAGCTTTCTTT.

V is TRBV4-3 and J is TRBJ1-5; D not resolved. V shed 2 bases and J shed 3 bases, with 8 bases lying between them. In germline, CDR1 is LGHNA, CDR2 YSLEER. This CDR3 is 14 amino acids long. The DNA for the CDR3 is TGCGCCAGCAGCCAAACAACTACCAATCAGCCCCAGCATTTT. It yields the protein CASSQTTTNQPQHF.

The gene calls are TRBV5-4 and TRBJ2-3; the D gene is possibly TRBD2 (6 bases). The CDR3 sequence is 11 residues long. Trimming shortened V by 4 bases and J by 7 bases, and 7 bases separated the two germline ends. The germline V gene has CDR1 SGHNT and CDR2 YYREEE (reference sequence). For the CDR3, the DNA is TGTGCCAGCAGCCGGGACTATACGCAGTATTTT. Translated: CASSRDYTQYF.

CDR3 amino acids: CAWSVAPEDREGTGNTIYF. For the CDR3, the DNA is TGTGCCTGGAGTGTAGCCCCCGAAGACAGGGAAGGAACCGGAAACACCATATATTTT. The V gene is TRBV30, the J gene TRBJ1-3; TRBD1 matches at 7 bases. V trimming: 0 bases; J trimming: 4 bases; junction bases outside the gene matches: 18. Germline-derived CDR1 and CDR2 are GTSNPN and SVGIG (reference sequence). The CDR3 sequence is 19 residues long.

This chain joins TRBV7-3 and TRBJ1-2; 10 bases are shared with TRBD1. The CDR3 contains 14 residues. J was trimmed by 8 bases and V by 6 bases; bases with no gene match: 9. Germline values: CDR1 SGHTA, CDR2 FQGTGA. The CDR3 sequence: CASRVGTGVWGYTF. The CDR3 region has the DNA TGTGCCAGCAGGGTTGGGACAGGGGTTTGGGGCTACACCTTC.

This CDR3 reads CASSLYRDHEQYF. DNA for the CDR3: TGTGCCAGCAGCTTATATCGGGATCATGAGCAGTACTTC. This rearrangement joins TRBV7-7 to TRBJ2-7, with TRBD2 as a possible D gene (5 bases). The CDR3 runs to 13 residues. Germline-derived CDR1 and CDR2 are SSHAT and FNYEAQ (reference sequence). V dropped 2 bases and J dropped 7 bases, with 12 bases sitting between them.

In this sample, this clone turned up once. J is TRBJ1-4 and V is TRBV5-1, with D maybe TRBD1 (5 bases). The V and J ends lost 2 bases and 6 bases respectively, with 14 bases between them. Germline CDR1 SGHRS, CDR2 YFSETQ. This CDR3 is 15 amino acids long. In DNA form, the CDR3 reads TGCGCCAGCAGCTTTACAGGCAGGAGAGATGAAAAACTGTTTTTT. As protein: CASSFTGRRDEKLFF.

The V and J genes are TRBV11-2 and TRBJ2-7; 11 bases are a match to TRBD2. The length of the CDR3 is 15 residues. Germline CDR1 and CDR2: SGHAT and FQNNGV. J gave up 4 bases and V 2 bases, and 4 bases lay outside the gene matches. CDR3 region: CASSLFGTSGYEQYF. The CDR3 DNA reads TGTGCCAGCAGCTTATTCGGGACTAGCGGATACGAGCAGTACTTC.

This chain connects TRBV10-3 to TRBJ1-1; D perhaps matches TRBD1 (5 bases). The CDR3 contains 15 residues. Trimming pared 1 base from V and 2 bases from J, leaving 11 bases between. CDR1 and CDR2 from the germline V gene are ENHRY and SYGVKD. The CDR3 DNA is TGTGCCATCAGTGAGTTTGGGGCAGTCAACACTGAAGCTTTCTTT. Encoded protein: CAISEFGAVNTEAFF.

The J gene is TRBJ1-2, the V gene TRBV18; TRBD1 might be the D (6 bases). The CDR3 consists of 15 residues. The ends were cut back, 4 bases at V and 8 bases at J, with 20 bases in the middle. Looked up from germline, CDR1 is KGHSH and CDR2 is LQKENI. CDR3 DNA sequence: TGTGCCAGCTCACAAGGGACATCGAGGTTGTTGGGCTACACCTTC. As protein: CASSQGTSRLLGYTF.

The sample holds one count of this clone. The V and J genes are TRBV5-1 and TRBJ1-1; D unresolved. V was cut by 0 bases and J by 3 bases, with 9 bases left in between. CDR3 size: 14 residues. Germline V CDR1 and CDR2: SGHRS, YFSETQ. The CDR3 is CASSLVGPYTEAFF. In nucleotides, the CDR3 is TGCGCCAGCAGCTTGGTTGGCCCGTACACTGAAGCTTTCTTT.

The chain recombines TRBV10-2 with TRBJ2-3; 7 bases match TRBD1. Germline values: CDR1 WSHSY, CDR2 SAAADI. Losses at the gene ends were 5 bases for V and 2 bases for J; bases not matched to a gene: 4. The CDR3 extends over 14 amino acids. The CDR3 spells CASSLGQLTDTQYF. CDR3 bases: TGCGCCAGCAGTCTGGGACAGCTCACAGATACGCAGTATTTT.

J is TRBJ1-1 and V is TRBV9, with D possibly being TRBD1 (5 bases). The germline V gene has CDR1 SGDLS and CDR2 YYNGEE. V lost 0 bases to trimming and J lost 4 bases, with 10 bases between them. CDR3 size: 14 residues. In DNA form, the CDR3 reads TGTGCCAGCAGCGTAGAGGAAAGGGGCACTGAAGCTTTCTTT. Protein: CASSVEERGTEAFF.